These 25 T cell receptor beta chains share one sample of origin, sequenced in a study of blood T cell repertoires in COVID-19. Method: immunoSEQ multiplex PCR; TCRdb's copy keeps in-frame clones and lacks some. This table holds a few hundred thousand clones, 85% to 90% found once. Sequencing was done on a sample of peripheral blood. Source of these receptors: a woman in her 30s with COVID-19, enrolled during active disease.

This chain uses TRBV5-1 with TRBJ1-2, with TRBD1 matching over 7 bases. The V segment lost 8 bases and the J segment 8 bases; nucleotides outside the gene matches: 15. This CDR3 contains 14 residues. Germline CDR1 and CDR2: SGHRS and YFSETQ. CDR3 sequence reads: CASSEGATLYGYTF. Here the CDR3 DNA reads TGCGCCAGTTCCGAGGGGGCTACTTTGTACGGCTACACCTTC.

V usage is TRBV5-1 and J usage is TRBJ2-7; 7 nucleotides line up with TRBD1. V lost 0 bases, J lost 4 bases, and 10 bases stayed unmatched. Germline assignment: CDR1 SGHRS and CDR2 YFSETQ. The CDR3 consists of 16 residues. The CDR3 DNA is TGCGCCAGCAGCTTGGCCAGGGACAGCTTCCCGTACGAGCAGTACTTC. Encoded protein: CASSLARDSFPYEQYF. The variable domain in full, with the rest retrieved from reference TRBV5-1 and TRBJ2-7, is KAGVTQTPRYLIKTRGQQVTLSCSPISGHRSVSWYQQTPGQGLQFLFEYFSETQRNKGNFPGRFSGRQFSNSRSEMNVSTLELGDSALYLCASSLARDSFPYEQYFGPGTRLTVT.

The gene calls are TRBV5-1 and TRBJ2-2; D is ambiguous. The CDR3 has 14 amino acids. Germline V lookup: CDR1 SGHRS, CDR2 YFSETQ. Trimming took 2 bases from V and 2 from J, leaving 7 bases between them. The CDR3 nucleotides are TGCGCCAGCAGCTTTTTAATAAACACCGGGGAGCTGTTTTTT. Amino acids: CASSFLINTGELFF.

The rearrangement joins TRBV7-9 to TRBJ1-2; the D is unclear. Germline V gene data show CDR1 as SEHNR and CDR2 as FQNEAQ (reference sequence). Trimming removed 2 bases at V and 0 bases at J, with 16 bases between. The CDR3 consists of 17 residues. The CDR3 DNA reads TGTGCCAGCAGCTTATCCGGGAGTGTGGAATCTAACTATGGCTACACCTTC. It yields the protein CASSLSGSVESNYGYTF.

This clone appeared a few times. CDR3 in DNA: TGTGCCAGCAGCCATCTGGGCCCAGCCCTTGAAGCTTTCTTT. This translates into CASSHLGPALEAFF. The rearrangement joins TRBV3-1 (or the pseudogene TRBV3-2) to TRBJ1-1; D gene ambiguous. V was pared by 3 bases and J by 7 bases, with 15 bases between. The CDR3 runs 14 residues. Germline values: CDR1 LGHDT, CDR2 YNNKEL (reference sequence).

Concerning this clone itself: This CDR3 is also generated by other DNA sequences in the sample. The genes are TRBV5-1 and TRBJ1-2; unclear D gene. The germline V and J ends were trimmed by 0 bases and 5 bases, with 5 bases remaining between them. Looked up from germline, CDR1 is SGHRS and CDR2 is YFSETQ. The CDR3 runs 12 residues. The chain's CDR3 is CASSLDSYGYTF. DNA of the CDR3: TGCGCCAGCAGCTTGGACAGTTATGGCTACACCTTC.

This clone came up once. V usage is TRBV15 and J usage is TRBJ1-1; D uncertain. The CDR3 is 13 residues long. Deletions cut 8 bases from V and 2 bases from J, with 12 bases between. CDR1 and CDR2 from the germline V gene are LNHNV and YYDKDF (reference sequence). The CDR3 spells CATASGRNTEAFF. CDR3 DNA: TGTGCCACCGCCTCCGGGAGAAACACTGAAGCTTTCTTT.

The rearrangement joins TRBV29-1 to TRBJ1-1; TRBD1 matches 7 bases. Germline trimming cut 5 bases from V and 0 bases from J; bases unmatched to any gene: 15. This CDR3 has 17 residues. Germline V CDR1 and CDR2: SQVTM, ANQGSEA. The CDR3 protein is CSVPGEQGVNMNTEAFF. The DNA of the CDR3 is TGCAGCGTTCCCGGAGAGCAGGGGGTGAATATGAACACTGAAGCTTTCTTT.

The chain combines TRBV5-1 with TRBJ2-5, with a weak D call TRBD2 (5 bases). Trimming took off 1 base at V and 5 bases at J, with 12 bases between the two ends. In germline, CDR1 is SGHRS, CDR2 YFSETQ. The CDR3 is 14 amino acids. CDR3 in DNA: TGCGCCAGCAGCTTGTACGGGGTCGCCGAGACCCAGTACTTC. Translated: CASSLYGVAETQYF. Complete variable domain (other parts from reference TRBV5-1 and TRBJ2-5): KAGVTQTPRYLIKTRGQQVTLSCSPISGHRSVSWYQQTPGQGLQFLFEYFSETQRNKGNFPGRFSGRQFSNSRSEMNVSTLELGDSALYLCASSLYGVAETQYFGPGTRLLVL.

The chain combines TRBV4-1 with TRBJ1-1; 8 bases line up with TRBD1. The CDR3 length is 14 residues. Germline V gene lookup returns CDR1 MGHRA and CDR2 YSYEKL. Trimming at V came to 3 bases and at J to 1 base, leaving 1 base not matched to a gene. The CDR3 DNA is TGCGCCAGCAGCCATGACAGGGGGAACACTGAAGCTTTCTTT. Protein: CASSHDRGNTEAFF.

CDR3 residues: CASSHQDGELFF. The CDR3 region has the DNA TGTGCCAGCAGCCATCAGGACGGGGAGCTGTTTTTT. This sequence joins TRBV7-8 and TRBJ2-2; no definite D call. Trimming shortened V by 5 bases and J by 7 bases, and 8 bases separated the two germline ends. CDR1 is SGHVS, CDR2 FQNEAQ, per germline. CDR3 length: 12 residues. The full variable domain, its missing parts supplied by reference TRBV7-8 and TRBJ2-2, is GAGVSQSPRYKVAKRGQDVALRCDPISGHVSLFWYQQALGQGPEFLTYFQNEAQLDKSGLPSDRFFAERPEGSVSTLKIQRTQQEDSAVYLCASSHQDGELFFGEGSRLTVL.

This clone was recorded once. The chain carries TRBV7-9 and TRBJ2-1, with 10 bases lining up with TRBD2. Germline V gene data show CDR1 as SEHNR and CDR2 as FQNEAQ (reference sequence). V gave up 0 bases and J gave up 8 bases; unmatched junction bases: 7. The CDR3 extends over 16 amino acids. CDR3: CASSLAPSGGADEQFF. CDR3 nucleotides: TGTGCCAGCAGCTTAGCTCCGAGCGGGGGGGCAGATGAGCAGTTCTTC. Filled out from reference TRBV7-9 and TRBJ2-1, the complete variable domain reads DTGVSQNPRHKITKRGQNVTFRCDPISEHNRLYWYRQTLGQGPEFLTYFQNEAQLEKSRLLSDRFSAERPKGSFSTLEIQRTEQGDSAMYLCASSLAPSGGADEQFFGPGTRLTVL.

V is TRBV30 and J is TRBJ1-1; D might be TRBD1 (5 bases). Germline V gives CDR1 GTSNPN, CDR2 SVGIG (reference sequence). The CDR3 is 13 residues long. V lost 1 base and J 6 bases, leaving 12 bases between the germline ends. CDR3 bases: TGTGCCTGGAGTGGGGGCGGGATGGCTGAAGCTTTCTTT. It is translated as CAWSGGGMAEAFF.

J is TRBJ2-1 and V is TRBV7-2, with D perhaps matching TRBD2 (5 bases). Germline V gene sequence: CDR1 SGHTA, CDR2 FQGNSA. The V gene lost 3 bases and the J gene lost 10 bases, with 19 bases spanning the gap. The CDR3 length is 15 residues. The CDR3 protein is CASSFMTVGGDEQFF. CDR3 in DNA: TGTGCCAGCAGCTTTATGACTGTAGGAGGCGACGAGCAGTTCTTC.

This clone was recorded only once. V is TRBV30 and J is TRBJ2-7, with D hard to call. The CDR3 contains 13 residues. Trimming left V 3 bases short and J 4 bases short, with 13 bases between. Germline loops: CDR1 GTSNPN, CDR2 SVGIG (reference sequence). CDR3 in amino acids: CAWSELTAYEQYF. Here the CDR3 DNA reads TGTGCCTGGAGCGAACTTACAGCTTACGAGCAGTACTTC.

V and J are TRBV5-4 and TRBJ2-1; TRBD2 matches at 10 bases. Trimming cost V 2 bases and J 1 base; bases outside gene matches: 9. The length of the CDR3 is 18 residues. Germline lookup yields CDR1 SGHNT and CDR2 YYREEE (reference sequence). The CDR3 DNA reads TGTGCCAGCAGCTTAGAGCGGGGGGGCCTTAAGTCCTACAATGAGCAGTTCTTC. It codes for CASSLERGGLKSYNEQFF.

The chain carries TRBV7-6 and TRBJ2-7; D remains ambiguous. The CDR3 runs to 12 residues. The V end was cut by 6 bases, the J end by 3 bases, with 9 bases between. CDR1 SGHVS and CDR2 FNYEAQ come from the germline V gene. CDR3 amino acids: CASSQQSYEQYF. For the CDR3, the DNA is TGTGCCAGCAGTCAACAGAGCTACGAGCAGTACTTC.

This clone was detected once. The chain has TRBV6-1 and TRBJ2-3; 12 bases agree with TRBD2. Germline CDR1 reads MNHNS; CDR2 reads SASEGT. This CDR3 is built from 20 residues. J gave up 3 bases and V 2 bases, and 15 bases lay outside the gene matches. CDR3 nucleotides: TGTGCCAGCAGTGAAAGAATCGGGCTAGCGGGGGGGCCCGTTACAGATACGCAGTATTTT. Translating it yields CASSERIGLAGGPVTDTQYF.

This chain joins TRBV19 and TRBJ2-2, with 8 bases aligning to TRBD1. This CDR3 has 16 residues. Per germline, CDR1 LNHDA and CDR2 SQIVND (reference sequence). J gave up 1 base and V 6 bases, and 7 bases lay outside the gene matches. The CDR3 region has the DNA TGTGCCAGTAGGAAACAGGGGGGTGGGAACACCGGGGAGCTGTTTTTT. This translates into CASRKQGGGNTGELFF.

The chain carries TRBV18 and TRBJ1-1; TRBD1 matches 7 bases. The V gene end was trimmed by 4 bases and the J gene end by 5 bases; junction bases not matched to a gene: 1. This CDR3 is 12 amino acids long. Per germline, CDR1 KGHSH and CDR2 LQKENI. The chain's CDR3 is CASSRQGTEAFF. CDR3 DNA sequence: TGTGCCAGCTCACGACAGGGTACTGAAGCTTTCTTT.

The chain joins TRBV5-8 to TRBJ1-6, with TRBD1 as a possible D gene (6 bases). CDR3 length: 15 residues. Trimming removed 0 bases from V and 11 bases from J, with 15 bases in between. CDR1 is SGHTS, CDR2 YDEGEE, per germline. CDR3 sequence: CASSLVGRGGTPLHF. CDR3 DNA: TGTGCCAGCAGCTTGGTAGGCAGGGGAGGGACACCCCTCCACTTT.

The chain joins TRBV5-5 to TRBJ2-2, with D maybe TRBD2 (5 bases). CDR1 and CDR2 (germline): SGHKS, YYEKEE (reference sequence). The CDR3 totals 16 residues. V was trimmed by 3 bases and J by 5 bases, leaving 17 bases between them. CDR3 amino acids: CASSSVERARTGELFF. The CDR3 region has the DNA TGTGCCAGCAGCTCGGTGGAGAGGGCCCGTACCGGGGAGCTGTTTTTT.

CDR3 in amino acids: CASNLQGGSPLHF. The DNA for the CDR3 is TGTGCCAGCAACTTACAGGGGGGCTCACCCCTCCACTTT. The J gene is TRBJ1-6, the V gene TRBV6-5, with 8 bases identical to TRBD1. Germline V gene sequence: CDR1 MNHEY, CDR2 SVGAGI. This CDR3 is built from 13 residues. Trimming at V came to 7 bases and at J to 10 bases, leaving 6 bases not matched to a gene.

V usage is TRBV12-5 and J usage is TRBJ1-5; no reliable D call. This CDR3 has 13 residues. Germline CDR1 and CDR2: LGHNT and FRNRAP. The ends were cut back, 2 bases at V and 2 bases at J, with 4 bases in the middle. In DNA, the CDR3 is TGTGCTAGTGGTTTGCCCGGCAATCAGCCCCAGCATTTT. Its translation: CASGLPGNQPQHF.

This chain joins TRBV5-1 and TRBJ1-3, with a possible D match to TRBD1 (6 bases). Germline V lookup: CDR1 SGHRS, CDR2 YFSETQ. V lost 4 bases and J 0 bases, leaving 14 bases between the germline ends. The CDR3 extends over 16 amino acids. CDR3 protein: CASSARTASSGNTIYF. CDR3 nucleotides: TGCGCCAGCAGCGCCAGGACAGCGAGCTCTGGAAACACCATATATTTT.